Below are 30 T cell receptor beta chains sequenced from a single sample in a study of blood T cell repertoires in COVID-19. Assay: immunoSEQ multiplex PCR; the TCRdb copy retains only in-frame clones and omits some. The sample lists roughly 70,000 clones, 90% occurring once. The sample taken for sequencing was peripheral blood. The receptor source for this set is a human donor in a cohort sampled during active COVID-19.

In its sample, this clone was seen once. This chain uses TRBV6-1 with TRBJ2-3, with 7 bases that match TRBD1. Germline CDR1 reads MNHNS; CDR2 reads SASEGT. V was pared by 0 bases and J by 2 bases, with 5 bases of the junction left unmatched. The CDR3 runs to 16 residues. Here the CDR3 reads CASSEAGTADTDTQYF. Here the CDR3 DNA reads TGTGCCAGCAGTGAAGCAGGGACAGCGGACACAGATACGCAGTATTTT.

The chain joins TRBV13 to TRBJ2-1; 7 nucleotides align to TRBD1. This CDR3 spans 12 amino acids. The junction had 8 bases not matched to a gene; V was cut back by 5 bases and J by 13 bases. Germline V gene data show CDR1 as PRHDT and CDR2 as FYEKMQ (reference sequence). The CDR3, as DNA: TGTGCCAGCAGCCCTACGGACAGGCTCCAGTTCTTC. This encodes CASSPTDRLQFF.

This chain uses TRBV10-3 with TRBJ1-1; tentative D call: TRBD1 (6 bases). Germline-derived CDR1 and CDR2 are ENHRY and SYGVKD. Trimming took 4 bases from V and 0 from J, leaving 12 bases between them. The CDR3 totals 15 residues. This CDR3 reads CAISAGGQVNTEAFF. The CDR3 DNA follows: TGTGCCATCAGTGCCGGGGGGCAAGTGAACACTGAAGCTTTCTTT.

The chain uses TRBV6-6 and TRBJ2-2; D is ambiguous. CDR1 MNHNY and CDR2 SVGAGI come from the germline V gene (reference sequence). The CDR3 contains 13 residues. Trimming pared 6 bases from V and 6 bases from J, leaving 11 bases between. In DNA form, the CDR3 reads TGTGCCAGCAGCCCAACTCTTGCCGGGGAGCTGTTTTTT. It encodes CASSPTLAGELFF.

This chain uses TRBV5-1 with TRBJ1-1; 10 nucleotides match TRBD1. Per the germline V gene, CDR1 is SGHRS and CDR2 is YFSETQ. The length of the CDR3 is 15 residues. Losses at the gene ends were 1 base for V and 3 bases for J; bases not matched to a gene: 3. Written as DNA, the CDR3 is TGCGCCAGCAGCTTGTTAGGACAGGGGGACACTGAAGCTTTCTTT. It codes for CASSLLGQGDTEAFF. The full variable domain, in which reference TRBV5-1 and TRBJ1-1 provide the parts outside the CDR3, is KAGVTQTPRYLIKTRGQQVTLSCSPISGHRSVSWYQQTPGQGLQFLFEYFSETQRNKGNFPGRFSGRQFSNSRSEMNVSTLELGDSALYLCASSLLGQGDTEAFFGQGTRLTVV.

In nucleotides, the CDR3 is TGTGCCAGCAGCCCGGTAAACTTAGGGGGTCTGGAGACCCAGTACTTC. Translation: CASSPVNLGGLETQYF. The gene calls are TRBV11-2 and TRBJ2-5; a weak D match, TRBD1 (6 bases). CDR3 length: 16 amino acids. The V end lost 5 bases, the J end lost 5 bases, and 21 bases lay between the germline ends. The germline gives CDR1 SGHAT, CDR2 FQNNGV.

This CDR3 reads CASSTRQGRKLYTEAFF. The DNA of the CDR3 is TGTGCCAGCAGCACGAGGCAGGGAAGAAAACTCTACACTGAAGCTTTCTTT. The chain is built from TRBV21-1 and TRBJ1-1; the table's TRBD1 call for D was not verified on the DNA. TRBV21-1 is tagged as a pseudogene. This CDR3 is 17 amino acids long.

CDR3 sequence reads: CASIGGTGTFSGNTIYF. DNA for the CDR3: TGTGCCAGTATTGGGGGGACAGGGACATTCTCTGGAAACACCATATATTTT. The rearrangement links TRBV19 to TRBJ1-3, with 9 bases identical to TRBD1. The CDR3 totals 17 residues. The germline CDR1 and CDR2 sequences are LNHDA and SQIVND (reference sequence). Germline trimming cut 7 bases from V and 0 bases from J; bases unmatched to any gene: 10.

V and J are TRBV19 and TRBJ2-2; tentatively, D is TRBD1 (5 bases). Per the germline V gene, CDR1 is LNHDA and CDR2 is SQIVND (reference sequence). The length of the CDR3 is 17 residues. Trimming took off 3 bases at V and 0 bases at J, with 14 bases between the two ends. CDR3 coding DNA: TGTGCCAGTAGTATTTTTCAGGGTGGCGCGAACACCGGGGAGCTGTTTTTT. It encodes CASSIFQGGANTGELFF.

The chain uses TRBV4-1 and TRBJ1-3; D unclear. The CDR3 has 16 amino acids. The ends were cut back, 0 bases at V and 4 bases at J, with 13 bases in the middle. Germline V gene lookup returns CDR1 MGHRA and CDR2 YSYEKL. The CDR3 loop is CASSQDPRGSGNTIYF. DNA of the CDR3: TGCGCCAGCAGCCAAGATCCCCGGGGATCAGGAAACACCATATATTTT.

This sequence joins TRBV2 and TRBJ1-4; TRBD1 matches at 11 bases. The CDR3 totals 14 residues. Looked up from germline, CDR1 is SNHLY and CDR2 is FYNNEI. V lost 7 bases, J lost 8 bases, and 6 bases stayed unmatched. The CDR3 sequence: CASKKDRGLEKLFF. CDR3 sequence (DNA): TGTGCCAGCAAGAAGGACAGGGGGCTAGAAAAACTGTTTTTT. Drawing the rest from reference TRBV2 and TRBJ1-4, the complete variable domain is EPEVTQTPSHQVTQMGQEVILRCVPISNHLYFYWYRQILGQKVEFLVSFYNNEISEKSEIFDDQFSVERPDGSNFTLKIRSTKLEDSAMYFCASKKDRGLEKLFFGSGTQLSVL.

The rearrangement uses TRBV3-1 (or the pseudogene TRBV3-2) and TRBJ1-1; weak D call: TRBD1 (6 bases). V was pared by 4 bases and J by 6 bases, with 12 bases between. Germline values: CDR1 LGHDT, CDR2 YNNKEL (reference sequence). The length of the CDR3 is 13 residues. The CDR3 DNA sequence: TGTGCCAGCAGCCTACAGGGAATATCTGAAGCTTTCTTT. Translating gives CASSLQGISEAFF.

V gene TRBV9 combines with J gene TRBJ1-2; 7 bases are shared with TRBD1. This CDR3 comprises 13 residues. The V gene end was trimmed by 0 bases and the J gene end by 6 bases; junction bases not matched to a gene: 2. CDR1 is SGDLS and CDR2 is YYNGEE in the germline V gene. The CDR3 region is CASSVEQGNGYTF. The DNA for the CDR3 is TGTGCCAGCAGCGTAGAACAGGGGAATGGCTACACCTTC.

The gene calls are TRBV28 and TRBJ1-2, with D maybe TRBD1 (6 bases). Germline assignment: CDR1 MDHEN and CDR2 SYDVKM. Deletions cut 3 bases from V and 7 bases from J, with 12 bases between. CDR3 size: 13 residues. The CDR3 protein is CASSFSGVGGYTF. DNA for the CDR3: TGTGCCAGCAGTTTTTCAGGGGTAGGTGGCTACACCTTC.

This chain links TRBV4-3 with TRBJ2-2; 7 bases match TRBD1. The trim removed 0 bases at V and 0 bases at J, leaving 7 bases unmatched. This CDR3 has 18 amino acids. The germline CDR1 and CDR2 sequences are LGHNA and YSLEER. The CDR3 bases are TGCGCCAGCAGCCAAGATCTTCGGCAGGGGGCGAACACCGGGGAGCTGTTTTTT. Translated: CASSQDLRQGANTGELFF.

This clone was counted once. The chain employs TRBV5-1 and TRBJ1-2, with D perhaps matching TRBD1 (5 bases). From germline, CDR1 is SGHRS and CDR2 YFSETQ. This CDR3 comprises 13 residues. V lost 5 bases to trimming and J lost 4 bases, with 12 bases between them. The CDR3 DNA sequence: TGCGCCAGCAGGCAAATTACAGGCTATGGCTACACCTTC. It yields the protein CASRQITGYGYTF.

The chain uses TRBV19 and TRBJ1-4, with 10 bases matching TRBD1. From germline, CDR1 is LNHDA and CDR2 SQIVND (reference sequence). Germline trimming cut 6 bases from V and 7 bases from J; bases unmatched to any gene: 2. The CDR3 contains 13 residues. The CDR3 loop is CASRDRGAEKLFF. The CDR3 DNA reads as TGTGCCAGTAGGGACAGGGGGGCTGAAAAACTGTTTTTT.

The rearrangement uses TRBV5-6 and TRBJ1-1; a weak D match, TRBD1 (6 bases). CDR1 SGHDT and CDR2 YYEEEE come from the germline V gene. V lost 1 base and J 0 bases, leaving 7 bases between the germline ends. This CDR3 has 14 amino acids. CDR3 nucleotides: TGTGCCAGCAGCTTGCAGGGGATGAACACTGAAGCTTTCTTT. This gives the protein CASSLQGMNTEAFF.

This clone was recorded a few times. The chain employs TRBV5-6 and TRBJ1-2; 9 nucleotides agree with TRBD1. V lost 2 bases and J lost 3; bases outside the gene matches: 5. Germline loops: CDR1 SGHDT, CDR2 YYEEEE. CDR3 size: 15 residues. For the CDR3, the DNA is TGTGCCAGCAGCTTCGGGGACAGGGAGTACTATGGCTACACCTTC. Translation: CASSFGDREYYGYTF.

The rearrangement uses TRBV29-1 and TRBJ2-1, with 7 bases matching TRBD2. Trimming removed 4 bases from V and 5 bases from J; junction bases left unmatched: 2. The CDR3 is 12 residues long. CDR1 and CDR2 from the germline V gene are SQVTM and ANQGSEA. The CDR3 loop reads CSVGRGNNEQFF. The CDR3 DNA follows: TGCAGCGTTGGGCGGGGGAACAATGAGCAGTTCTTC.

CDR3: CASSPDSSNYGYTF. CDR3 coding DNA: TGCGCCAGCAGCCCAGACAGTTCTAACTATGGCTACACCTTC. The chain links TRBV5-1 to TRBJ1-2, with a possible D match to TRBD1 (5 bases). Trimming left V 4 bases short and J 0 bases short, with 10 bases between. Germline CDR1 reads SGHRS; CDR2 reads YFSETQ. This CDR3 has 14 residues.

The CDR3 here is CASSIHGAGAQETQYF. The CDR3 DNA follows: TGTGCCAGCAGCATCCACGGGGCGGGGGCTCAAGAGACCCAGTACTTC. The chain uses TRBV11-2 and TRBJ2-5; maybe TRBD2 (7 bases). The CDR3 has 16 amino acids. The germline V and J ends were trimmed by 5 bases and 2 bases, with 18 bases remaining between them. The germline gives CDR1 SGHAT, CDR2 FQNNGV.

The V and J genes are TRBV7-8 and TRBJ2-7, with 9 bases fitting TRBD1. The germline CDR1 and CDR2 sequences are SGHVS and FQNEAQ. This CDR3 is 13 amino acids long. Losses at the gene ends were 2 bases for V and 9 bases for J; bases not matched to a gene: 5. CDR3 region: CASSLWDRERQYF. The CDR3 DNA is TGTGCCAGCAGCTTATGGGACAGGGAAAGGCAGTACTTC.

This chain connects TRBV11-3 to TRBJ2-3; 9 nucleotides agree with TRBD2. Germline V lookup: CDR1 SGHNT, CDR2 YENEEA. This CDR3 spans 16 amino acids. V was clipped by 4 bases and J by 5 bases; unmatched bases: 10. The CDR3 reads CASSSGAGGLRDTQYF. The DNA of the CDR3 is TGTGCCAGCAGCTCAGGGGCGGGGGGGCTTAGAGATACGCAGTATTTT.

A word on this clone: One end of the junction is discordant with germline, which a read error may explain. The chain is built from TRBV5-4 and TRBJ1-4, with 9 bases aligning to TRBD1. Germline-derived CDR1 and CDR2 are SGHNT and YYREEE (reference sequence). The CDR3 extends over 14 amino acids. The CDR3 DNA reads TGTGCCAGCAGTTTGGGACAGGGCGATGAAAAACTGTTTTTT. This sequence encodes CASSLGQGDEKLFF.

The genes are TRBV12-3 or TRBV12-4 and TRBJ2-2; D is unresolved. The CDR3 consists of 12 residues. The germline V and J ends were trimmed by 1 base and 14 bases, with 11 bases remaining between them. CDR3 amino acids: CASSLVASFLFF. CDR3 bases: TGTGCCAGCAGTTTAGTGGCCTCCTTTCTGTTTTTT.

The rearrangement joins TRBV12-3 or TRBV12-4 to TRBJ1-1; 7 bases line up with TRBD1. V shed 2 bases, J shed 11 bases, and the junction held 8 bases outside the gene matches. The CDR3 totals 13 residues. CDR3 DNA: TGTGCCAGCAGTTTATCGACCGGGACAGCGGCTTTCTTT. Translated, it gives CASSLSTGTAAFF.

This rearrangement joins TRBV9 to TRBJ2-3; possible D gene TRBD1, 5 bases. This CDR3 contains 15 residues. V lost 0 bases and J 0 bases, leaving 8 bases between the germline ends. Per the germline V gene, CDR1 is SGDLS and CDR2 is YYNGEE. CDR3 sequence (DNA): TGTGCCAGCAGCGTAGTAGACAGAAGCACAGATACGCAGTATTTT. As protein: CASSVVDRSTDTQYF.

In this sample, this clone turned up a few times. This chain links TRBV3-1 (or the pseudogene TRBV3-2) with TRBJ1-5, with D maybe TRBD1 (5 bases). Germline lookup yields CDR1 LGHDT and CDR2 YNNKEL (reference sequence). CDR3 length equals 14 residues. V was trimmed by 0 bases and J by 4 bases, leaving 7 bases between them. The CDR3 DNA follows: TGTGCCAGCAGCCAAGATCCAGGGAATCAGCCCCAGCATTTT. Protein sequence: CASSQDPGNQPQHF.

For the CDR3, the DNA is TGTGCCAGTAGCCAGGGGGTAGGGTATGGCTACACCTTC. Translation: CASSQGVGYGYTF. V usage is TRBV19 and J usage is TRBJ1-2; TRBD1 aligns across 7 bases. The junction had 6 bases not matched to a gene; V was cut back by 6 bases and J by 5 bases. From germline, CDR1 is LNHDA and CDR2 SQIVND (reference sequence). This CDR3 has 13 amino acids.